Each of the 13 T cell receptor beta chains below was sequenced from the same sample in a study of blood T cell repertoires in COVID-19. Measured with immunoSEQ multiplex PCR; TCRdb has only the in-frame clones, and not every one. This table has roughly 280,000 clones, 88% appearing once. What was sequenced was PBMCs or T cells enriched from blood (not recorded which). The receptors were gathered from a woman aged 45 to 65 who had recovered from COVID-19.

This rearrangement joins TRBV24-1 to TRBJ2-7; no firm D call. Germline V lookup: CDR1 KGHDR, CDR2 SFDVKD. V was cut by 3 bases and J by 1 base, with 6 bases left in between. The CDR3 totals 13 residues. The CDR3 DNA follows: TGTGCCACCAGTGATCCTGTTTCCTACGAGCAGTACTTC. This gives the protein CATSDPVSYEQYF.

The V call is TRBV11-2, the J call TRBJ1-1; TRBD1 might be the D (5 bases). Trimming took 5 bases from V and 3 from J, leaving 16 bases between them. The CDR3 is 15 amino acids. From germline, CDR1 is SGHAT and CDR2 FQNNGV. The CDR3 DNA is TGTGCCAGCAGCCTACGACGGGGGAAGGACACTGAAGCTTTCTTT. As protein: CASSLRRGKDTEAFF. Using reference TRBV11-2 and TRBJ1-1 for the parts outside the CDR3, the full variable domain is EAGVAQSPRYKIIEKRQSVAFWCNPISGHATLYWYQQILGQGPKLLIQFQNNGVVDDSQLPKDRFSAERLKGVDSTLKIQPAKLEDSAVYLCASSLRRGKDTEAFFGQGTRLTVV.

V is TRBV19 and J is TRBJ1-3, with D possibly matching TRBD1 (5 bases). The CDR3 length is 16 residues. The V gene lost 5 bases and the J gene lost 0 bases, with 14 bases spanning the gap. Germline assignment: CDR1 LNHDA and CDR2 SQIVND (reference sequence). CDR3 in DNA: TGTGCCAGTAGTCCGCCCGGACACTCCTCTGGAAACACCATATATTTT. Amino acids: CASSPPGHSSGNTIYF. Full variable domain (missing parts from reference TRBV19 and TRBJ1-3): DGGITQSPKYLFRKEGQNVTLSCEQNLNHDAMYWYRQDPGQGLRLIYYSQIVNDFQKGDIAEGYSVSREKKESFPLTVTSAQKNPTAFYLCASSPPGHSSGNTIYFGEGSWLTVV.

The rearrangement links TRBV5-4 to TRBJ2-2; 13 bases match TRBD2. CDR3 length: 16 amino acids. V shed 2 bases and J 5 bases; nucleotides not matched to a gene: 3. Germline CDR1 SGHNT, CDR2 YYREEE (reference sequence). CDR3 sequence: CASSLPGLAGTGELFF. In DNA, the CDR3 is TGTGCCAGCAGCTTACCGGGACTAGCGGGAACCGGGGAGCTGTTTTTT. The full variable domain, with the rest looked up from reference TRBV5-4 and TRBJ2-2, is ETGVTQSPTHLIKTRGQQVTLRCSSQSGHNTVSWYQQALGQGPQFIFQYYREEENGRGNFPPRFSGLQFPNYSSELNVNALELDDSALYLCASSLPGLAGTGELFFGEGSRLTVL.

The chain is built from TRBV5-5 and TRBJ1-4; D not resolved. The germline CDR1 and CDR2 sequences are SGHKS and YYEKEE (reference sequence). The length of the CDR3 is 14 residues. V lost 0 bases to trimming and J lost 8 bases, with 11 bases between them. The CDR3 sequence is CASSLGAGGEKLFF. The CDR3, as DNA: TGTGCCAGCAGCTTGGGAGCGGGAGGCGAAAAACTGTTTTTT.

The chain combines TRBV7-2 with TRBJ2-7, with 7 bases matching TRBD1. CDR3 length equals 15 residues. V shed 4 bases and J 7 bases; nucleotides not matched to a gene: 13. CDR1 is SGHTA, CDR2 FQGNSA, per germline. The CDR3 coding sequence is TGTGCCAGCAGCTACATCGGACAGGCGTCGAGGGAGCAGTACTTC. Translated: CASSYIGQASREQYF.

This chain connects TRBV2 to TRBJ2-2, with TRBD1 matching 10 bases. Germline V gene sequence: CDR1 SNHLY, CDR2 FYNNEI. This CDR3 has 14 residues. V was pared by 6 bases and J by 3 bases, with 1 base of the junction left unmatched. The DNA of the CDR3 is TGTGCCAGCAGCGGGACAGGGGACACCGGGGAGCTGTTTTTT. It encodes CASSGTGDTGELFF. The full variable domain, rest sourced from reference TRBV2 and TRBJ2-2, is EPEVTQTPSHQVTQMGQEVILRCVPISNHLYFYWYRQILGQKVEFLVSFYNNEISEKSEIFDDQFSVERPDGSNFTLKIRSTKLEDSAMYFCASSGTGDTGELFFGEGSRLTVL.

CDR3 in DNA: TGTGCCACCAGCTGGTCAGGGGGCACAAGCGCTGGAAACACCATATATTTT. Its translation: CATSWSGGTSAGNTIYF. V and J are TRBV15 and TRBJ1-3, with 8 positions matching TRBD1. The CDR3 totals 17 residues. CDR1 and CDR2 (germline): LNHNV, YYDKDF (reference sequence). V gave up 5 bases and J gave up 2 bases; unmatched junction bases: 11.

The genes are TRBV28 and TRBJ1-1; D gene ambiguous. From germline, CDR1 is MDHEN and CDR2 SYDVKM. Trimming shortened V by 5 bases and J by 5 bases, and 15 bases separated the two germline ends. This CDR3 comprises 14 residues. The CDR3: CASSLGLGRTEAFF. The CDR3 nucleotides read TGTGCCAGCAGTCTAGGACTGGGAAGGACTGAAGCTTTCTTT.

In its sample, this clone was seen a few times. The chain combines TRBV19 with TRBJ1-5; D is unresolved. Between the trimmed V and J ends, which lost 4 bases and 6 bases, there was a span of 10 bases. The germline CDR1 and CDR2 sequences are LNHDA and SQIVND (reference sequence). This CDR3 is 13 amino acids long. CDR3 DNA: TGTGCCAGTAGTACCCGAGGTACTCAGCCCCAGCATTTT. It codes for CASSTRGTQPQHF.

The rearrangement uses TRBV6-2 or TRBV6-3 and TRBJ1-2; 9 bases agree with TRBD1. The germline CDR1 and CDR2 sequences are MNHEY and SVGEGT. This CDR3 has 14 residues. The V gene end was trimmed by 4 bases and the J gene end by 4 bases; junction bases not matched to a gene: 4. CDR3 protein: CASSWTGDFYGYTF. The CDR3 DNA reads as TGTGCCAGCAGTTGGACAGGGGATTTCTATGGCTACACCTTC.

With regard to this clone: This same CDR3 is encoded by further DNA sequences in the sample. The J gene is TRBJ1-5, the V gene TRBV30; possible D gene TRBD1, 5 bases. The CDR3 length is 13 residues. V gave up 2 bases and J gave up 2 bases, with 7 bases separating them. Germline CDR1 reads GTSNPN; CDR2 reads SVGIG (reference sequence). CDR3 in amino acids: CAWSLQGNQPQHF. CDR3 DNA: TGTGCCTGGAGTTTACAGGGCAATCAGCCCCAGCATTTT.

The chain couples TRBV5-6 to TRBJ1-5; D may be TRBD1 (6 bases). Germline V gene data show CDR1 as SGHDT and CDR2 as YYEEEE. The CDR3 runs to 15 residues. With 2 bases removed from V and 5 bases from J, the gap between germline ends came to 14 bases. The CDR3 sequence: CASSFYDRIHQPQHF. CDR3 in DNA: TGTGCCAGCAGCTTTTACGACAGGATTCATCAGCCCCAGCATTTT.